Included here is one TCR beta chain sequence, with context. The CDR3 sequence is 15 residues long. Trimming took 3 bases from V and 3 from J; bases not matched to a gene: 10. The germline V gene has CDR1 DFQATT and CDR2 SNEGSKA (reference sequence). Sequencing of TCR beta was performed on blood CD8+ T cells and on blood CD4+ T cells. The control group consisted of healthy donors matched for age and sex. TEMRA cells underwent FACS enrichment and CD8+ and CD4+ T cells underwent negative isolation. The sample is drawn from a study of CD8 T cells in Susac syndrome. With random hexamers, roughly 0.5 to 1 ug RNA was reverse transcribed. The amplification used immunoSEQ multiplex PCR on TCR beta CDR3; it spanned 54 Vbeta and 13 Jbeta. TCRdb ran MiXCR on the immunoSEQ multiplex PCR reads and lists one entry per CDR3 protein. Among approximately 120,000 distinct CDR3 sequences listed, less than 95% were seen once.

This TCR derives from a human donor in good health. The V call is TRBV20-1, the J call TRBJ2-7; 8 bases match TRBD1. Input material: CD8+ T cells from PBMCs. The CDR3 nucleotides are TGCAGTGCTAGGTCGTTAGACAGGGGAGACTACGAGCAGTACTTC. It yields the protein CSARSLDRGDYEQYF.